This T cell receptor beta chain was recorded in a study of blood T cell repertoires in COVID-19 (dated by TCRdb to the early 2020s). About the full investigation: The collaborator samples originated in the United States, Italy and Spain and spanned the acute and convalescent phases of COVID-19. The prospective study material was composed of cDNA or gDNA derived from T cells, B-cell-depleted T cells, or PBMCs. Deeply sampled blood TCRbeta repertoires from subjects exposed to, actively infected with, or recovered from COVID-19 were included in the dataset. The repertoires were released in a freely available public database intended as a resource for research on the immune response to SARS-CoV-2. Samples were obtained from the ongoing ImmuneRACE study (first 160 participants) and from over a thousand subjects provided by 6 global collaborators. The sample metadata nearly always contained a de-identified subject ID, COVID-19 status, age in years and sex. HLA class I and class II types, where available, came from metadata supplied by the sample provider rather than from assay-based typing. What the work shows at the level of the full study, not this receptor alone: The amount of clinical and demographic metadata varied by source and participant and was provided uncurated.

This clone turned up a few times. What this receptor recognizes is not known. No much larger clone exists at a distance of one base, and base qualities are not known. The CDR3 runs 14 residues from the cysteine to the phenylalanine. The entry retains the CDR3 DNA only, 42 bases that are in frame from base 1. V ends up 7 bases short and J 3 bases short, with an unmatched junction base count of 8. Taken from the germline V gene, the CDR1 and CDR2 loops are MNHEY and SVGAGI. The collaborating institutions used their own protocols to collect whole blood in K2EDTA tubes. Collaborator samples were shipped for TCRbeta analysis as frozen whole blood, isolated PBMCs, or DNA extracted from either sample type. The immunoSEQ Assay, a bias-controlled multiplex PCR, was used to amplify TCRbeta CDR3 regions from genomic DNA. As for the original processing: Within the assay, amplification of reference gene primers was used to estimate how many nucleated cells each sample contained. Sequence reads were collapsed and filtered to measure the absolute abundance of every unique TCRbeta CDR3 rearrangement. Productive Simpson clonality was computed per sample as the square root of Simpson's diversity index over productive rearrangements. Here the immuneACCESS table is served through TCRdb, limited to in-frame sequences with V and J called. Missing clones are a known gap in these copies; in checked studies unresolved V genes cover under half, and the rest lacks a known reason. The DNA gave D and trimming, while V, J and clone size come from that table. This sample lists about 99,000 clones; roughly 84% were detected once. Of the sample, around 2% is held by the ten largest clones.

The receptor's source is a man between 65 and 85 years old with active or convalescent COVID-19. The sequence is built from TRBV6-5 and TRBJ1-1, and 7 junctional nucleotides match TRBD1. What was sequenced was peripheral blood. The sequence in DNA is TGTGCCAGCACCCGAGGAACAGGGGACACTGAAGCTTTCTTT. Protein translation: CASTRGTGDTEAFF.